This T cell receptor beta chain was identified in a study of neoadjuvant anti-PD-1 for oral cavity cancer. In the study overall: Around day 43, patients without progression received a fourth nivolumab dose before surgery.

The time point here: after neoadjuvant nivolumab, at surgical resection. Sequencing was performed with immunoSEQ multiplex PCR; in TCRdb, only in-frame clones are kept and a portion is missing. The data hold more than 12,000 clones, with roughly 70% observed a single time. This clone was observed a single time. Its antigen is as yet unknown. Study outcomes and limitations: With three patients per group, TCR findings need larger cohorts.

The sequences come from PBMCs, collected after nivolumab (anti-PD-1) treatment. This clonotype was sampled from a person between 35 and 79 years old with oral cavity squamous cell carcinoma.

Here the CDR3 reads CASRKGNRLDTEAFF. The CDR3 region has the DNA TGTGCCAGCCGGAAAGGGAACAGGCTGGACACTGAAGCTTTCTTT. V gene TRBV6-4 combines with J gene TRBJ1-1; possibly TRBD1 for D (5 bases). Germline values: CDR1 MRHNA, CDR2 SNTAGT. V lost 8 bases and J 3 bases, leaving 19 bases between the germline ends. The CDR3 is made up of 15 amino acids.